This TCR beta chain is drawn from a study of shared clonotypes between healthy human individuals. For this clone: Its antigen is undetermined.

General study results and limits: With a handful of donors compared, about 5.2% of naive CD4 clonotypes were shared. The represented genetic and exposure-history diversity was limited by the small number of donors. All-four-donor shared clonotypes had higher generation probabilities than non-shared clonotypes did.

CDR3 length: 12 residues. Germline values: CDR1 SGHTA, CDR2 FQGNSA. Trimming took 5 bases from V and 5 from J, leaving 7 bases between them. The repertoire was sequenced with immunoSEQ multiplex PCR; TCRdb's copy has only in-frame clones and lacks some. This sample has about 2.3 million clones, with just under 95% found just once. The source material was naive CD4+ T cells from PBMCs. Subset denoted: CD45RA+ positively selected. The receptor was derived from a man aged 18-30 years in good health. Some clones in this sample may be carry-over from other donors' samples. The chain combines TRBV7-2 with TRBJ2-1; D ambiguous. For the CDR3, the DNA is TGTGCCAGCAGCCTACAAGACAATGAGCAGTTCTTC. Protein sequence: CASSLQDNEQFF.